Included here is one TCR beta chain sequence, with context. The sample originates from a study of blood T cell repertoires in COVID-19. V lost 4 bases and J 3 bases, leaving 16 bases between the germline ends. This CDR3 has 15 amino acids. The germline gives CDR1 MGHDK, CDR2 SYGVNS. Generated by immunoSEQ multiplex PCR, the TCRdb table keeps only in-frame clones and is missing some. The table includes about 180,000 clones, 86% detected once. The TCR comes from a man between 50 and 59 years old with active or convalescent COVID-19. Sample: peripheral blood. The chain couples TRBV25-1 to TRBJ2-7, with a tentative D call TRBD1 (6 bases). As DNA, the CDR3 is TGTGCCAGCAGTGGGGGACCTCAGGACAGCTACGAGCAGTACTTC. This codes for CASSGGPQDSYEQYF.